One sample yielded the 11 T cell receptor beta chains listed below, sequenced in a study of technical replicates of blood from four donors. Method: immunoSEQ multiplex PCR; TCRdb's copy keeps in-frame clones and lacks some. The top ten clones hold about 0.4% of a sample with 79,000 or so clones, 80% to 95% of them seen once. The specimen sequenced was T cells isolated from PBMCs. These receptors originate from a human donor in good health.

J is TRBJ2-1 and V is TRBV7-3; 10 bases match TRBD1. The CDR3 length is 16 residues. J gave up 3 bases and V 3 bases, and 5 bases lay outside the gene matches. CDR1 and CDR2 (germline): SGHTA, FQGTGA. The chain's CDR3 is CASSFLRDRGYNEQFF. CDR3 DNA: TGTGCCAGCAGCTTCCTCCGGGACAGGGGCTACAATGAGCAGTTCTTC.

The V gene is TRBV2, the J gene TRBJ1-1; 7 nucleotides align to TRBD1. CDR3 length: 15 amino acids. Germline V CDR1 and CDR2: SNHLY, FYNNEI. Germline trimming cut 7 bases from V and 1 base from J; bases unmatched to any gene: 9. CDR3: CASIPPTGPNTEAFF. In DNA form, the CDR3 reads TGTGCCAGCATTCCACCGACAGGGCCGAACACTGAAGCTTTCTTT.

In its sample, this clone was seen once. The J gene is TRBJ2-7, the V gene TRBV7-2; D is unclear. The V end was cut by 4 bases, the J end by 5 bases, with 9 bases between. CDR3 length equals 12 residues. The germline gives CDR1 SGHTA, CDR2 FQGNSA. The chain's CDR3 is CASSSTLDEQYF. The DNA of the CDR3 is TGTGCCAGCAGCTCCACCCTAGACGAGCAGTACTTC.

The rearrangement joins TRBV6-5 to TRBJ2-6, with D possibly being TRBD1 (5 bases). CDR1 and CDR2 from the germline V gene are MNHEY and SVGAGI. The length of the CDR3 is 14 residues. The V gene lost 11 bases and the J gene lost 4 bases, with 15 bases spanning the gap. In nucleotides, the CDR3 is TGTGCCGGTAAAAAAGGGGTAGGGGCCAACGTCCTGACTTTC. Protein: CAGKKGVGANVLTF.

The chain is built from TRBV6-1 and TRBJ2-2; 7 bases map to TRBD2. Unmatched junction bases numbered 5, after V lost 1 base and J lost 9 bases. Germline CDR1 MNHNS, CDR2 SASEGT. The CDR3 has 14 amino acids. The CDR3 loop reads CASSEVREYRELFF. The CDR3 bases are TGTGCCAGCAGTGAAGTGCGGGAGTACCGGGAGCTGTTTTTT.

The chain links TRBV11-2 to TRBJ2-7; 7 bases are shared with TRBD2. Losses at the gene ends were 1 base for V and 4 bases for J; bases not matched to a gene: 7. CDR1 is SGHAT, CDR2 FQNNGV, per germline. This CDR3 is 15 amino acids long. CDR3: CASSLASGILYEQYF. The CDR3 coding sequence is TGTGCCAGCAGCTTAGCTAGCGGAATACTTTACGAGCAGTACTTC.

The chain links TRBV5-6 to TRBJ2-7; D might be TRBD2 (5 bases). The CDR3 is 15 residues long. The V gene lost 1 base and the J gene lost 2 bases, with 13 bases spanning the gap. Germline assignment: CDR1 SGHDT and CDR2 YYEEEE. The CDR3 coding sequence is TGTGCCAGCAGCTTGTATCCGGGAATAGCCTACGAGCAGTACTTC. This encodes CASSLYPGIAYEQYF.

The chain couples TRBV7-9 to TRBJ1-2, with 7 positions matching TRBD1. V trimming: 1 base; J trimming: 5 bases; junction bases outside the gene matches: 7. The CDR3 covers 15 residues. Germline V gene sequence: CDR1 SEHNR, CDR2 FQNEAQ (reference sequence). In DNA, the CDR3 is TGTGCCAGCAGCTTAGAGGGACAGCTAGCTTATGGCTACACCTTC. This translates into CASSLEGQLAYGYTF.

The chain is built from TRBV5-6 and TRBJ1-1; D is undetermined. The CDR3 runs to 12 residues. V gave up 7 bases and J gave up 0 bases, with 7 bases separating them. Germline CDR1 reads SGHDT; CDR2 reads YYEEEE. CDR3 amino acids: CASRSMNTEAFF. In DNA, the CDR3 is TGTGCCAGCCGCTCAATGAACACTGAAGCTTTCTTT.

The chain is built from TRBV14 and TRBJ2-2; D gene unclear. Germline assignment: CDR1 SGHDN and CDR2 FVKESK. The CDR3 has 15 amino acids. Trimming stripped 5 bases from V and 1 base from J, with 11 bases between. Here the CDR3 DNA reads TGTGCCAGCAGCTTCGCGGCCCAGAACACCGGGGAGCTGTTTTTT. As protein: CASSFAAQNTGELFF.

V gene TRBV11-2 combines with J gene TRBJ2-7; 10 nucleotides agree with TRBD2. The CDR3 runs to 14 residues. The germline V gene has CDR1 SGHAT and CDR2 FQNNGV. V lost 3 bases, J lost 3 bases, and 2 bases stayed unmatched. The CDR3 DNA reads TGTGCCAGCAGCTTTGGGACTAGCGACTACGAGCAGTACTTC. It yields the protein CASSFGTSDYEQYF.